This TCR beta chain was retrieved from a study of T cells in Graves' hyperthyroidism and ophthalmopathy. The study's findings and limits: Blood also held most thyroid clonotypes expanded beyond 0.001.

Researchers amplified the TCR beta CDR3 regions from RNA transcripts. First-round RT-PCR with HTBI primers amplified the TCR CDR3 region. One entry per CDR3 protein results from TCRdb running MiXCR on the multiplex PCR reads. The table records approximately 620,000 distinct CDR3 sequences, roughly 14% of them present only once. Exclusion criteria comprised uncontrolled infection, other autoimmune disease, pregnancy or lactation. On the basis of clinical symptoms, serum thyroxine and TRAb, thyroid ultrasound and orbital computed tomography, diagnoses were made. PBMCs stemmed from 10 ml fresh peripheral blood. Of note for this clonotype: Its antigen is not known.

The V gene's germline CDR1 is KGHSH and CDR2 LQKENI. The CDR3 spans 15 residues. Trimming pared 3 bases from V and 4 bases from J, leaving 13 bases between. The V and J genes are TRBV18 and TRBJ2-1; tentatively, D is TRBD2 (6 bases). This clonotype originated in a woman under 40 with Graves' hyperthyroidism that later progressed to Graves' ophthalmopathy. The sequenced sample was blood. Here the CDR3 reads CASSPEWGDYNEQFF. CDR3 sequence (DNA): TGTGCCAGCTCACCTGAATGGGGGGATTACAATGAGCAGTTCTTC.